The clone carrying this TCR beta chain was observed a single time. Sequencing was performed with immunoSEQ multiplex PCR; in TCRdb, only in-frame clones are kept and a portion is missing. The repertoire holds about 84,000 clones, less than 95% seen once, with roughly 2.5% in the top ten. The data were obtained in a study of T cell changes during pregnancy in multiple sclerosis. Trimming stripped 7 bases from V and 0 bases from J, with 12 bases between. Germline V lookup: CDR1 SGHVS, CDR2 FNYEAQ. The CDR3 is 14 residues long. The source material was peripheral blood, sampled in the third trimester of pregnancy. The clonotype comes from a female donor with multiple sclerosis, enrolled in a pregnancy study. The rearrangement uses TRBV7-6 and TRBJ1-1; D is unclear. As DNA, the CDR3 is TGTGCCAGCACCCCCTTTGAGTTGAACACTGAAGCTTTCTTT. Its translation: CASTPFELNTEAFF. Looking up the rest from reference TRBV7-6 and TRBJ1-1 gives the full variable domain: GAGVSQSPRYKVTKRGQDVALRCDPISGHVSLYWYRQALGQGPEFLTYFNYEAQQDKSGLPNDRFSAERPEGSISTLTIQRTEQRDSAMYRCASTPFELNTEAFFGQGTRLTVV.